This is a list of T cell receptor beta chains from one sample in a study of brain T cells in children with intractable seizures. TCRdb's table, derived via immunoSEQ multiplex PCR, lists solely in-frame clones and lacks some. The table shows fewer than 150,000 clones, with roughly 92% occurring only once. The sequencing used peripheral blood, collected at surgery. The origin of the receptors is a boy younger than two with hemimegalencephaly and intractable seizures. The CDR3 runs from the conserved cysteine through the conserved F or W. D genes are given only for firm matches. Clone size, where shown, is once, few, many, or a class for clones that have expanded.

V	J	size	D	CDR3	DNA
TRBV5-1	TRBJ2-7	.	.	CASSLVGGISYEQYF	TGCGCCAGCAGCTTGGTGGGGGGAATCTCCTACGAGCAGTACTTC
TRBV13	TRBJ2-3	.	TRBD1	CASSGTGQGAADTQYF	TGTGCCAGCAGCGGAACGGGACAGGGAGCTGCAGATACGCAGTATTTT
TRBV23-1	TRBJ2-5	.	TRBD2	CASSHLPRGLGQETQYF	TGCGCCAGCAGTCACCTTCCTAGGGGACTAGGGCAAGAGACCCAGTACTTC
TRBV6-2/TRBV6-3	TRBJ2-1	.	TRBD2	CASSYYSGLAGNEQFF	TGTGCCAGCAGTTACTATTCGGGACTAGCGGGAAACGAGCAGTTCTTC
TRBV7-9	TRBJ2-1	.	TRBD2	CASSLYGLAGKDEQFF	TGTGCCAGCAGCTTATACGGTCTAGCGGGAAAAGATGAGCAGTTCTTC
TRBV5-6	TRBJ2-5	.	.	CASSLATSDQETQYF	TGTGCCAGCAGCTTGGCCACTAGTGATCAGGAGACCCAGTACTTC
TRBV18	TRBJ2-5	.	.	CASSPPAGETQYF	TGTGCCAGCTCACCACCGGCGGGAGAGACCCAGTACTTC
TRBV4-1	TRBJ2-5	.	.	CASSQHQETQYF	TGCGCCAGCAGCCAACACCAAGAGACCCAGTACTTC
TRBV28	TRBJ1-5	.	.	CASTRGGAGSNQPQHF	TGTGCCAGCACGCGCGGGGGGGCGGGTAGCAATCAGCCCCAGCATTTT
TRBV3-1/TRBV3-2	TRBJ1-5	.	.	CASSQGGGRASNQPQHF	TGTGCCAGCAGCCAAGGAGGGGGGCGGGCTAGCAATCAGCCCCAGCATTTT
TRBV28	TRBJ1-2	.	TRBD1	CASTWTTGYGYTF	TGTGCCAGCACCTGGACGACAGGGTATGGCTACACCTTC
TRBV15	TRBJ1-2	.	.	CATSRDNYGYTF	TGTGCCACCAGCAGAGACAACTATGGCTACACCTTC
TRBV28	TRBJ1-4	.	.	CASSFLGTGNEKLFF	TGTGCCAGCAGTTTTTTGGGGACGGGGAATGAAAAACTGTTTTTT
TRBV25-1	TRBJ2-3	once	TRBD2	CASSEAGGVDTQYF	TGTGCCAGCAGTGAGGCGGGAGGGGTAGATACGCAGTATTTT
TRBV28	TRBJ2-1	.	.	CASSRSWDEQFF	TGTGCCAGCAGTCGGTCATGGGATGAGCAGTTCTTC
TRBV28	TRBJ2-5	.	.	CASSVDIFGTQYF	TGTGCCAGCAGCGTCGACATCTTCGGGACCCAGTACTTC
TRBV29-1	TRBJ2-1	.	TRBD2	CSVLSGERVVEQFF	TGCAGCGTTCTTAGCGGGGAGCGAGTAGTTGAGCAGTTCTTC
TRBV6-5	TRBJ2-1	once	.	CASTRGRGNEQFF	TGTGCCAGCACCCGCGGTAGAGGGAATGAGCAGTTCTTC
TRBV28	TRBJ1-5	.	TRBD1	CASRTGDQPQHF	TGTGCCAGCAGGACAGGGGATCAGCCCCAGCATTTT
TRBV5-1	TRBJ2-1	.	.	CASSFSAPSSYNEQFF	TGCGCCAGCAGCTTCTCGGCCCCGAGCTCCTACAATGAGCAGTTCTTC
TRBV7-9	TRBJ1-2	.	.	CATPPDPQTPYGYTF	TGTGCCACCCCCCCTGATCCGCAGACTCCTTATGGCTACACCTTC
TRBV19	TRBJ2-7	.	TRBD1	CASNPGQGAWEQYF	TGTGCCAGTAACCCGGGACAGGGGGCGTGGGAGCAGTACTTC
TRBV28	TRBJ2-5	.	.	CASSFRQQETQYF	TGTGCCAGCAGTTTTCGCCAGCAGGAGACCCAGTACTTC
TRBV5-1	TRBJ1-1	.	.	CASSLVGDRTEAFF	TGCGCCAGCAGCTTGGTGGGGGATAGAACTGAAGCTTTCTTT
TRBV9	TRBJ1-1	once	.	CASSVYGAEAFF	TGTGCCAGCAGCGTTTACGGGGCTGAAGCTTTCTTT
TRBV6-2/TRBV6-3	TRBJ2-5	.	TRBD1	CASSYHGTRGETQYF	TGTGCCAGCAGTTACCACGGGACCAGGGGGGAGACCCAGTACTTC
TRBV9	TRBJ2-3	.	TRBD2	CASSGSAGESTDTQYF	TGTGCCAGCAGCGGGTCAGCGGGAGAGAGCACAGATACGCAGTATTTT
TRBV10-3	TRBJ1-3	.	.	CAITGLRGNTIYF	TGTGCCATCACCGGACTCCGAGGAAACACCATATATTTT
TRBV5-4	TRBJ2-1	.	TRBD1	CASSATGRNEQFF	TGTGCCAGCAGCGCGACAGGGCGGAATGAGCAGTTCTTC
TRBV19	TRBJ1-5	.	.	CASSRGTAGNQPQHF	TGTGCCAGTAGTAGGGGGACGGCGGGCAATCAGCCCCAGCATTTT
TRBV11-2	TRBJ2-1	.	TRBD2	CASSLGRAISNEQFF	TGTGCCAGCAGCCTCGGGAGGGCCATATCCAATGAGCAGTTCTTC
TRBV4-2	TRBJ1-2	.	TRBD1	CASSHRGGYTF	TGTGCCAGCAGTCACAGGGGTGGCTACACCTTC
TRBV2	TRBJ2-7	.	TRBD2	CASRVSGTSLSYEQYF	TGTGCCAGCAGGGTCTCCGGGACTAGCCTTTCTTACGAGCAGTACTTC
TRBV27	TRBJ2-7	.	TRBD1	CASSLLRTGGSYEQYF	TGTGCCAGCAGTTTATTGAGGACAGGAGGCTCCTACGAGCAGTACTTC
TRBV6-2/TRBV6-3	TRBJ2-6	.	TRBD2	CASSYGLAGAGANVLTF	TGTGCCAGCAGTTACGGGCTAGCGGGAGCTGGGGCCAACGTCCTGACTTTC
TRBV23-1	TRBJ2-4	once	TRBD1	CASSGTEDIQYF	TGCGCCAGCAGTGGGACAGAGGACATTCAGTACTTC
TRBV5-3	TRBJ1-6	.	.	CARSLWGGSPLHF	TGTGCCAGAAGCTTGTGGGGGGGATCACCCCTCCACTTT